This T cell receptor beta chain came from a study of siplizumab effects on memory and regulatory T cells. Findings and caveats of the study: Of the alloreactive clones, only a minor fraction mapped to unstimulated subsets.

A word on this clone: Its target is unknown.

CDR1 is SGHVS, CDR2 FQNEAQ, per germline. Losses at the gene ends were 5 bases for V and 12 bases for J; bases not matched to a gene: 10. This CDR3 has 14 amino acids. The assay covered roughly 100,000 TCR templates per sample. Method: immunoSEQ multiplex PCR; TCRdb's copy keeps in-frame clones and lacks some. The sample has about 99,000 clones; more than 85% are singletons. This TCR derives from a human donor in good health. Sequencing was done on a sample of Tregs sorted from blood. V usage is TRBV7-8 and J usage is TRBJ2-1; TRBD1 aligns across 10 bases. The CDR3 sequence is CASSLLRTGGVQFF. In nucleotides, the CDR3 is TGTGCCAGCAGCCTTCTCAGGACAGGGGGAGTGCAGTTCTTC.